This T cell receptor (beta chain) derives from a study of identical twins. TCRdb re-analysed the 5' RACE reads in MiXCR, keeping a single row per CDR3 protein. The sample lists 250,000 or so distinct CDR3 sequences, roughly an eighth occurring once. Each donor was a healthy Caucasian. CDR1 SGHNT and CDR2 YENEEA come from the germline V gene. V was shortened by 6 bases and J by 3 bases, with 9 bases between the two germline ends. CDR3 size: 13 residues. This clonotype was observed at least ten times. This sample was also put to use in a study of yellow fever vaccine responses in identical twins. That study reports: Vaccine-induced T cell responses in twins were reportedly observed to appear partly convergent, partly personalized.

The chain combines TRBV11-3 with TRBJ2-1; D gene ambiguous. Sequencing input: memory (CD45RO+) T cells sorted from blood. The receptor was isolated from a woman between 18 and 29 years old in good health. The CDR3, as DNA: TGTGCCAGCAGATGCCCGGGCTACAATGAGCAGTTCTTC. It is translated as CASRCPGYNEQFF.